Listed below are T cell receptor beta chains from one sample, sequenced in a study of metastatic and nonmetastatic thyroid tumors. TCRdb reprocessed the PCR reads via MiXCR. The sample records roughly 33,000 clones, approximately 15% being singletons. Sequencing used blood. These receptors came from a female donor with papillary thyroid cancer or a benign thyroid nodule (not recorded which). Some clones in this sample may be carry-over from other donors' samples. CDR3s include the opening cysteine and the closing phenylalanine or tryptophan. A D gene is named only where the DNA matches it firmly. Only some rows state a clone size, as once, few, many or a class for expanded clones.

V gene	D gene	clone size	J gene	CDR3 DNA	CDR3 protein
TRBV3-1	.	.	TRBJ1-2	TGTGCCAGCAGCTACTCCGGAGTGGAAGCTAACGGCTACACCTTC	CASSYSGVEANGYTF
TRBV7-2	.	many	TRBJ1-4	TGTGCCAGCAGCCTCAACCGTCTATCGGGATGGGGCGAAAAACTGTTTTTT	CASSLNRLSGWGEKLFF
TRBV20-1	TRBD2	many	TRBJ2-1	TGCAGTGCTAGGGACTCGGGACTATCCTACAATGAGCAGTTCTTC	CSARDSGLSYNEQFF
TRBV20-1	TRBD2	many	TRBJ2-7	TGCAGTGCTAAGATTGGACTAGCGGGAGTCAAGACCTACGAGCAGTACTTC	CSAKIGLAGVKTYEQYF
TRBV12-5	TRBD2	medium-sized	TRBJ2-5	TGTGCTAGTGGTACCCTCGGGGGGAGCGGGAGTAATCGAGAGACCCAGTACTTC	CASGTLGGSGSNRETQYF
TRBV6-4	.	many	TRBJ2-6	TGTGCCAGCAGTGACTCGAGGCACAGCCAATCTGGGGCCAACGTCCTGACTTTC	CASSDSRHSQSGANVLTF
TRBV20-1	TRBD1	many	TRBJ2-7	TGCAGTGCCGCGACAGGGAACTACGAGCAGTACTTC	CSAATGNYEQYF
TRBV14	.	.	TRBJ2-7	TGTGCCAGCAGTTCCTACAGGGAGTGGTTTTACGAGCAGTACTTC	CASSSYREWFYEQYF
TRBV5-6	.	many	TRBJ2-7	TGTGCCAGCAGCAGACGACAAGTATACGAGCAGTACTTC	CASSRRQVYEQYF
TRBV7-8	TRBD2	many	TRBJ2-3	TGTGCCAGCAGTTACGGAGCGGGAGGGGTGACAGATACGCAGTATTTT	CASSYGAGGVTDTQYF
TRBV11-3	TRBD2	.	TRBJ2-2	TGTGCCAGCAGCTTAGATAATCGAGCGGGAAGGGAGCTGTTTTTT	CASSLDNRAGRELFF
TRBV3-1	.	many	TRBJ2-3	TGTGCCAGCAGCCGGACCCTCACAGATACGCAGTATTTT	CASSRTLTDTQYF
TRBV28	TRBD2	many	TRBJ2-1	TGTGCCAGCAGTATGCCGGGACTAGCGGGAACTGAGCAGTTCTTC	CASSMPGLAGTEQFF
TRBV6-1	.	medium-sized	TRBJ2-3	TGTGCCAGCGGGGACTTCAGCACAGATACGCAGTATTTT	CASGDFSTDTQYF
TRBV3-1	.	many	TRBJ1-6	TGTGCCAGCAGCCAAAGAGGGGAATATTCACCCCTCCACTTT	CASSQRGEYSPLHF
TRBV6-1	.	medium-sized	TRBJ2-2	TGTGCCAGCAGTGGAAGACTGGCCGGGGAGCTGTTTTTT	CASSGRLAGELFF
TRBV6-1	.	.	TRBJ2-7	TGTGCCAGCAGTCCCGTCAGGACAGTCGTCCACGAGCAGTACTTC	CASSPVRTVVHEQYF
TRBV11-2	TRBD1	many	TRBJ1-5	TGTGCCAGCAGACCCGGGACAGATAGCAATCAGCCCCAGCATTTT	CASRPGTDSNQPQHF
TRBV6-5	TRBD2	many	TRBJ2-1	TGTGCCAGCAGGCCCCCGGGACTAGCGGGAGTGGGCAATGAGCAGTTCTTC	CASRPPGLAGVGNEQFF
TRBV6-1	.	many	TRBJ2-5	TGTGCCAGCAGTTCCACCGGGACCGAAATTCCGGAGGCCCAGTACTTC	CASSSTGTEIPEAQYF